Shown below are 10 T cell receptor beta chains from a single sample sequenced in a study of cytomegalovirus exposure and HLA in healthy donors (dated 2017 in TCRdb). The library was obtained by the immunoSEQ multiplex PCR assay. The multiplex PCR relied on a mix of 60 forward primers for TCR Vbeta segments and 13 reverse primers for TCR Jbeta segments. TCRdb mirrors the immuneACCESS table, restricted to in-frame sequences. Some clones are absent from its copies; in checked studies, under half trace to an unresolved V gene, and the reason for the others is unknown. The sample data list approximately 200,000 clones, and about 74% of these were observed just once. Jointly, the top ten make up less than 20% of the sample. Sequencing used PBMCs. These TCRs come from a middle-aged man in good health and CMV-seronegative.

The rearrangement links TRBV7-3 to TRBJ2-5; 7 bases agree with TRBD2. J gave up 5 bases and V 5 bases, and 11 bases lay outside the gene matches. The germline gives CDR1 SGHTA, CDR2 FQGTGA. The CDR3 loop spans 15 amino acids. The CDR3 protein is CASSGDGGSGETQYF. CDR3 sequence (DNA): TGTGCCAGCAGCGGGGACGGGGGGAGCGGGGAGACCCAGTACTTC.

This sequence joins TRBV28 and TRBJ2-5; perhaps TRBD1 as D (6 bases). Trimming shortened V by 2 bases and J by 4 bases, and 11 bases separated the two germline ends. The CDR3 totals 14 residues. Germline V lookup: CDR1 MDHEN, CDR2 SYDVKM. CDR3: CASSLNRERETQYF. The CDR3 coding sequence is TGTGCCAGCAGTTTAAACAGGGAACGAGAGACCCAGTACTTC. Looking up the rest from reference TRBV28 and TRBJ2-5 gives the full variable domain: DVKVTQSSRYLVKRTGEKVFLECVQDMDHENMFWYRQDPGLGLRLIYFSYDVKMKEKGDIPEGYSVSREKKERFSLILESASTNQTSMYLCASSLNRERETQYFGPGTRLLVL.

This clone was seen more than once but under ten times. V gene TRBV7-2 combines with J gene TRBJ2-7; 7 bases line up with TRBD2. This CDR3 has 15 residues. Germline V gives CDR1 SGHTA, CDR2 FQGNSA. Trimming at V came to 8 bases and at J to 6 bases, leaving 16 bases not matched to a gene. For the CDR3, the DNA is TGTGCCAGCCACTCTAGGGGTCGGGGGGATGGCGAGCAGTACTTC. Translating gives CASHSRGRGDGEQYF.

CDR3 sequence reads: CASSWGPTGVGYEQYF. DNA for the CDR3: TGTGCCAGCAGCTGGGGGCCGACAGGGGTGGGTTACGAGCAGTACTTC. The J gene is TRBJ2-7, the V gene TRBV7-8, with 8 nucleotides matching TRBD1. CDR3 length: 16 amino acids. V shed 4 bases, J shed 4 bases, and the junction held 12 bases outside the gene matches. Per the germline V gene, CDR1 is SGHVS and CDR2 is FQNEAQ.

CDR3 sequence (DNA): TGTGCCAGCAGCTTAGGACTAGCGGGAGTCTACGAGCAGTACTTC. Translated, it gives CASSLGLAGVYEQYF. The rearrangement links TRBV7-2 to TRBJ2-7; TRBD2 agrees at 12 bases. The CDR3 length is 15 residues. Trimming removed 1 base from V and 3 bases from J; junction bases left unmatched: 1. Per germline, CDR1 SGHTA and CDR2 FQGNSA.

The chain uses TRBV11-2 and TRBJ2-2, with 11 positions matching TRBD2. V shed 1 base, J shed 2 bases, and the junction held 0 bases outside the gene matches. CDR1 is SGHAT and CDR2 is FQNNGV in the germline V gene. The CDR3 has 16 amino acids. The DNA for the CDR3 is TGTGCCAGCAGCTTAGGACTAGCGGGAAACACCGGGGAGCTGTTTTTT. Translating gives CASSLGLAGNTGELFF. The full variable domain, rest sourced from reference TRBV11-2 and TRBJ2-2, is EAGVAQSPRYKIIEKRQSVAFWCNPISGHATLYWYQQILGQGPKLLIQFQNNGVVDDSQLPKDRFSAERLKGVDSTLKIQPAKLEDSAVYLCASSLGLAGNTGELFFGEGSRLTVL.

The sample holds a few counts of this clone. The chain recombines TRBV2 with TRBJ1-1, with a tentative D call TRBD1 (6 bases). The V gene's germline CDR1 is SNHLY and CDR2 FYNNEI. Deletions cut 6 bases from V and 4 bases from J, with 15 bases between. This CDR3 has 14 residues. The CDR3 protein is CASRNQGTGTEAFF. The CDR3 DNA reads as TGTGCCAGCAGAAACCAGGGGACCGGCACTGAAGCTTTCTTT.

J is TRBJ2-7 and V is TRBV10-2; 8 nucleotides match TRBD2. J gave up 3 bases and V 5 bases, and 9 bases lay outside the gene matches. The CDR3 covers 15 residues. Germline CDR1 and CDR2: WSHSY and SAAADI. CDR3 in amino acids: CASSPNSGTFYEQYF. The CDR3 DNA sequence: TGCGCCAGCAGTCCAAATAGCGGGACGTTCTACGAGCAGTACTTC.

This clone was seen once. The rearrangement links TRBV19 to TRBJ1-1; possibly TRBD1 for D (6 bases). The length of the CDR3 is 15 residues. Trimming pared 9 bases from V and 0 bases from J, leaving 17 bases between. Germline assignment: CDR1 LNHDA and CDR2 SQIVND (reference sequence). For the CDR3, the DNA is TGTGCCAGCTCGCCGGGGGGCGTAATGAACACTGAAGCTTTCTTT. It translates to CASSPGGVMNTEAFF.

The chain combines TRBV6-1 with TRBJ1-5, with TRBD1 identical over 10 bases. The CDR3 totals 17 residues. V was pared by 4 bases and J by 3 bases, with 9 bases of the junction left unmatched. The germline V gene has CDR1 MNHNS and CDR2 SASEGT. Here the CDR3 DNA reads TGTGCCAGCAGTGGAACTTGGACAGGGGGTTTCAATCAGCCCCAGCATTTT. Amino acid sequence: CASSGTWTGGFNQPQHF.